Presented here are 29 T cell receptor beta chains from one specimen sequenced in a study of blood T cell repertoires in COVID-19. Profiled with immunoSEQ multiplex PCR; TCRdb holds only in-frame clones, not every one. The table shows approximately 94,000 clones, with over 80% occurring only once. The sample was peripheral blood. The receptors shown here come from a man over 45 with active or convalescent COVID-19.

V gene TRBV5-1 combines with J gene TRBJ1-6; D possibly corresponds to TRBD1 (6 bases). This CDR3 comprises 15 residues. Germline V gene lookup returns CDR1 SGHRS and CDR2 YFSETQ. The ends were cut back, 5 bases at V and 5 bases at J, with 14 bases in the middle. The DNA of the CDR3 is TGCGCCAGCAGACTATTGGACAGTAATAATTCACCCCTCCACTTT. Protein: CASRLLDSNNSPLHF.

The rearrangement joins TRBV10-2 to TRBJ1-5; D may be TRBD1 (5 bases). Trimming cost V 8 bases and J 4 bases, with 15 bases left between them. The CDR3 has 14 amino acids. Germline-derived CDR1 and CDR2 are WSHSY and SAAADI. CDR3 protein: CASGGGNRNQPQHF. Here the CDR3 DNA reads TGCGCCAGCGGGGGGGGAAATCGTAATCAGCCCCAGCATTTT.

A single count supports this clone. The V gene is TRBV19, the J gene TRBJ2-5, with D unresolved. Germline CDR1 and CDR2: LNHDA and SQIVND (reference sequence). V lost 5 bases to trimming and J lost 2 bases, with 9 bases between them. The CDR3 has 13 residues. The CDR3, as DNA: TGTGCCAGTAGTGAGCTAGGTCAAGAGACCCAGTACTTC. This codes for CASSELGQETQYF.

As DNA, the CDR3 is TGTGCCAGCAGCTTAGCGCTAGCGGGAGGCCTCGAGCAGTTCTTC. It codes for CASSLALAGGLEQFF. This chain uses TRBV7-9 with TRBJ2-1; TRBD2 matches 11 bases. The CDR3 runs to 15 residues. The trim removed 0 bases at V and 10 bases at J, leaving 5 bases unmatched. The germline CDR1 and CDR2 sequences are SEHNR and FQNEAQ (reference sequence).

This clone was detected once. The chain employs TRBV2 and TRBJ2-2, with a weak D call TRBD1 (6 bases). The length of the CDR3 is 15 residues. Looked up from germline, CDR1 is SNHLY and CDR2 is FYNNEI. V dropped 6 bases and J dropped 6 bases, with 17 bases sitting between them. The CDR3 DNA sequence: TGTGCCAGCAGCGAGACCGGGACAATGGCCGGGGAGCTGTTTTTT. Amino acid sequence: CASSETGTMAGELFF.

The chain couples TRBV12-3 or TRBV12-4 to TRBJ2-5; perhaps TRBD2 as D (6 bases). The ends were cut back, 6 bases at V and 5 bases at J, with 13 bases in the middle. The CDR3 length is 13 residues. The CDR3 DNA reads as TGTGCCAGCAGCCTTTCCCGGGGGGAGACCCAGTACTTC. Protein sequence: CASSLSRGETQYF.

This rearrangement joins TRBV29-1 to TRBJ2-6; D might be TRBD2 (6 bases). This CDR3 has 15 amino acids. Trimming removed 5 bases from V and 1 base from J, with 12 bases in between. The germline CDR1 and CDR2 sequences are SQVTM and ANQGSEA. In nucleotides, the CDR3 is TGCAGCGTTCGCGGGACGGCTTCTGGGGCCAACGTCCTGACTTTC. This translates into CSVRGTASGANVLTF.

The count of this clone is one. Other DNA sequences in this sample translate to the same CDR3. The gene calls are TRBV5-1 and TRBJ2-2, with 10 bases fitting TRBD2. The V gene end was trimmed by 2 bases and the J gene end by 3 bases; junction bases not matched to a gene: 1. The germline gives CDR1 SGHRS, CDR2 YFSETQ. This CDR3 has 15 residues. The CDR3 DNA reads as TGCGCCAGCAGCTTAGCGGGAGGGCACACCGGGGAGCTGTTTTTT. It specifies CASSLAGGHTGELFF.

A single count supports this clone. CDR3 DNA sequence: TGTGCCAGCAGAGACCGGACAGGGGGCGCTTCCGAGCAGTACTTC. Protein product: CASRDRTGGASEQYF. The gene calls are TRBV2 and TRBJ2-7, with 11 bases that match TRBD1. Germline trimming cut 6 bases from V and 6 bases from J; bases unmatched to any gene: 10. CDR1 is SNHLY and CDR2 is FYNNEI in the germline V gene. This CDR3 has 15 amino acids.

This rearrangement joins TRBV12-3 or TRBV12-4 to TRBJ2-7; D remains ambiguous. V lost 4 bases to trimming and J lost 4 bases, with 5 bases between them. This CDR3 is 11 amino acids long. The CDR3 is CASSSFYEQYF. The CDR3 DNA is TGTGCCAGCAGTTCTTTTTACGAGCAGTACTTC.

V is TRBV18 and J is TRBJ2-7, with 10 bases matching TRBD2. This CDR3 has 15 amino acids. After removal of 3 bases from V and 3 bases from J, the junction contained 5 bases not matched to a gene. The germline gives CDR1 KGHSH, CDR2 LQKENI. The CDR3 DNA sequence: TGTGCCAGCTCACCCGGGCTAGCGGGGGACTACGAGCAGTACTTC. Encoded protein: CASSPGLAGDYEQYF.

This clone was detected once. CDR3 bases: TGTGCCAGCAGCCCGTGGACTAGCGGCCCCTACAATGAGCAGTTCTTC. Translation: CASSPWTSGPYNEQFF. The V call is TRBV7-2, the J call TRBJ2-1; 10 bases match TRBD2. The V gene's germline CDR1 is SGHTA and CDR2 FQGNSA. CDR3 size: 16 residues. The junction had 6 bases not matched to a gene; V was cut back by 5 bases and J by 2 bases.

This clone was seen once. At one end the junction does not follow the germline gene, possibly because of a read error. The rearrangement links TRBV7-7 to TRBJ2-1; 13 nucleotides align to TRBD2. Germline V CDR1 and CDR2: SSHAT, FNYEAQ (reference sequence). The CDR3 length is 16 residues. The CDR3 bases are TGTGCTAGCAGCGCCGGGACTAGCGGGATTGGCAATGAGCAGTTCTTC. Translated, it gives CASSAGTSGIGNEQFF.

This clone has only one observation. J is TRBJ2-1 and V is TRBV7-7, with 12 bases identical to TRBD2. CDR1 and CDR2 from the germline V gene are SSHAT and FNYEAQ (reference sequence). The CDR3 contains 17 residues. This CDR3 is CAIRLLTSGGLDNEQFF. In DNA, the CDR3 is TGTGCTATCAGGCTACTGACTAGCGGGGGCCTGGACAATGAGCAGTTCTTC.

V gene TRBV6-2 or TRBV6-3 combines with J gene TRBJ1-3; D is uncertain. CDR1 MNHEY and CDR2 SVGEGT come from the germline V gene. V dropped 2 bases and J dropped 0 bases, with 20 bases sitting between them. The CDR3 extends over 19 amino acids. The CDR3 sequence: CASSYPPQAILLSGNTIYF. The CDR3, as DNA: TGTGCCAGCAGTTACCCCCCTCAGGCTATTCTCCTCTCTGGAAACACCATATATTTT.

The CDR3 protein is CASSLNLPDTQYF. The CDR3 coding sequence is TGTGCCAGCAGCTTAAACTTGCCAGATACGCAGTATTTT. The rearrangement links TRBV11-1 to TRBJ2-3; D remains unclear. CDR3 length: 13 residues. Trimming took off 2 bases at V and 4 bases at J, with 7 bases between the two ends. Germline CDR1 is SGHAT and CDR2 is FQDESV (reference sequence).

The chain links TRBV18 to TRBJ2-7, with D possibly matching TRBD2 (6 bases). Trimming pared 2 bases from V and 5 bases from J, leaving 10 bases between. CDR3 length: 13 amino acids. The V gene's germline CDR1 is KGHSH and CDR2 LQKENI. CDR3 nucleotides: TGTGCCAGCTCACCAATGGGGGGTCACGAGCAGTACTTC. It is translated as CASSPMGGHEQYF.

The chain is built from TRBV28 and TRBJ1-4, with 8 bases that match TRBD1. CDR3 length: 15 amino acids. The J segment lost 8 bases and the V segment lost 5 bases, leaving 10 bases of the junction unmatched. CDR1 is MDHEN, CDR2 SYDVKM, per germline. For the CDR3, the DNA is TGTGCCAGCAGTCCCCGACAGGGGATAGAAGAAAAACTGTTTTTT. Its translation is CASSPRQGIEEKLFF.

The rearrangement links TRBV2 to TRBJ2-2, with 14 bases that match TRBD2. Trimming cost V 8 bases and J 9 bases; bases outside gene matches: 11. This CDR3 is built from 16 residues. CDR1 and CDR2 from the germline V gene are SNHLY and FYNNEI. CDR3 residues: CASGPGLAGVGWELFF. The CDR3 nucleotides are TGTGCCAGCGGTCCGGGACTAGCGGGAGTCGGCTGGGAGCTGTTTTTT. Based on the CDR3 plus reference TRBV2 and TRBJ2-2, the full variable domain is EPEVTQTPSHQVTQMGQEVILRCVPISNHLYFYWYRQILGQKVEFLVSFYNNEISEKSEIFDDQFSVERPDGSNFTLKIRSTKLEDSAMYFCASGPGLAGVGWELFFGEGSRLTVL.

The CDR3 bases are TGCGCCAGCTCCTCAACAGGGGGCGAGGACACAGATACGCAGTATTTT. As protein: CASSSTGGEDTDTQYF. The chain joins TRBV10-1 to TRBJ2-3; TRBD1 aligns across 9 bases. Trimming at V came to 8 bases and at J to 2 bases, leaving 11 bases not matched to a gene. This CDR3 region has 16 residues. The V gene's germline CDR1 is WNHNN and CDR2 SYGVQD (reference sequence).

The chain employs TRBV24-1 and TRBJ2-2, with 11 bases aligning to TRBD1. Trimming cost V 10 bases and J 4 bases; bases outside gene matches: 4. There are 14 residues in the CDR3. Germline V CDR1 and CDR2: KGHDR, SFDVKD. The CDR3 loop is CATRDRGGTGELFF. The CDR3 nucleotides are TGTGCCACTAGGGACAGGGGGGGCACCGGGGAGCTGTTTTTT.

The chain uses TRBV5-4 and TRBJ2-2; 9 bases are a match to TRBD2. The germline gives CDR1 SGHNT, CDR2 YYREEE (reference sequence). V dropped 4 bases and J dropped 4; count of bases not matched to a gene: 5. The CDR3 sequence is 15 residues long. The DNA for the CDR3 is TGTGCCAGCAGCCGGACTAGCGAATTCACCGGGGAGCTGTTTTTT. The encoded protein is CASSRTSEFTGELFF.

The chain carries TRBV14 and TRBJ1-2; 7 bases agree with TRBD1. The ends lost 6 bases at V and 2 bases at J; junction bases unmatched: 6. In germline, CDR1 is SGHDN, CDR2 FVKESK. CDR3 size: 14 residues. CDR3 DNA: TGTGCCAGCAGTCGGGACAGTAAAAACTATGGCTACACCTTC. Translation: CASSRDSKNYGYTF.

This chain joins TRBV28 and TRBJ1-2, with D perhaps matching TRBD1 (6 bases). Looked up from germline, CDR1 is MDHEN and CDR2 is SYDVKM. The CDR3 extends over 14 amino acids. The ends were cut back, 6 bases at V and 4 bases at J, with 15 bases in the middle. CDR3 DNA: TGTGCCAGCAGCTCAACAGGGCTCGGCTATGGCTACACCTTC. Its translation: CASSSTGLGYGYTF.

V and J are TRBV9 and TRBJ2-6; D is undetermined. The CDR3 runs to 13 residues. CDR1 is SGDLS and CDR2 is YYNGEE in the germline V gene. Trimming pared 2 bases from V and 3 bases from J, leaving 3 bases between. This CDR3 reads CASSVSGANVLTF. The DNA of the CDR3 is TGTGCCAGCAGCGTGAGTGGGGCCAACGTCCTGACTTTC.

The rearrangement links TRBV2 to TRBJ1-1, with TRBD1 identical over 7 bases. Germline V lookup: CDR1 SNHLY, CDR2 FYNNEI. The CDR3 contains 14 residues. V shed 3 bases and J 2 bases; nucleotides not matched to a gene: 3. Here the CDR3 DNA reads TGTGCCAGCAGTGAGCGAGGGGGCAACACTGAAGCTTTCTTT. This translates into CASSERGGNTEAFF.

V usage is TRBV24-1 and J usage is TRBJ1-1; unclear D gene. CDR1 is KGHDR and CDR2 is SFDVKD in the germline V gene. The CDR3 covers 13 residues. V lost 3 bases, J lost 0 bases, and 4 bases lay in between. CDR3 region: CATSDEMNTEAFF. In DNA, the CDR3 is TGTGCCACCAGTGATGAGATGAACACTGAAGCTTTCTTT.

The J gene is TRBJ1-2, the V gene TRBV2, with 7 bases that match TRBD1. Trimming removed 3 bases from V and 2 bases from J; junction bases left unmatched: 3. This CDR3 comprises 14 residues. CDR1 and CDR2 (germline): SNHLY, FYNNEI. CDR3 in amino acids: CASSDEDRNYGYTF. Written as DNA, the CDR3 is TGTGCCAGCAGTGATGAGGACAGGAACTATGGCTACACCTTC.

The CDR3 sequence: CASSVAGLGEKLFF. CDR3 in DNA: TGTGCCAGCAGCGTAGCAGGGTTAGGCGAAAAACTGTTTTTT. The rearrangement uses TRBV9 and TRBJ1-4, with D possibly TRBD1 on 5 matching bases. V was pared by 0 bases and J by 8 bases, with 11 bases between. This CDR3 spans 14 amino acids. From germline, CDR1 is SGDLS and CDR2 YYNGEE.